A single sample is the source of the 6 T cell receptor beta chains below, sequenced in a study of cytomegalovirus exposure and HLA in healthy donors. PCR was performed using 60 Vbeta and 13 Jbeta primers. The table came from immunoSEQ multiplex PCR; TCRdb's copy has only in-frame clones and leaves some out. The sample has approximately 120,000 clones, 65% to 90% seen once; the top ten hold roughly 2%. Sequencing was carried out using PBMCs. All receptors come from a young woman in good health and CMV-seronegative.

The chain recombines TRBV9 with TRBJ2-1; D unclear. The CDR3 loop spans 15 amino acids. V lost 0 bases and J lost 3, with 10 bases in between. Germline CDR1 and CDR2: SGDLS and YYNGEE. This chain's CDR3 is CASSVAEVLYNEQFF. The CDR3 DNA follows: TGTGCCAGCAGCGTAGCTGAGGTCCTCTACAATGAGCAGTTCTTC.

The DNA for the CDR3 is TGTGCCAGCTCACCACGGGCGGGAGTTAGAGTTTTACGCCAAGAGACCCAGTACTTC. It codes for CASSPRAGVRVLRQETQYF. The chain links TRBV18 to TRBJ2-5; 7 nucleotides match TRBD2. Trimming removed 1 base from V and 1 base from J; junction bases left unmatched: 15. There are 19 residues in the CDR3. The germline CDR1 and CDR2 sequences are KGHSH and LQKENI.

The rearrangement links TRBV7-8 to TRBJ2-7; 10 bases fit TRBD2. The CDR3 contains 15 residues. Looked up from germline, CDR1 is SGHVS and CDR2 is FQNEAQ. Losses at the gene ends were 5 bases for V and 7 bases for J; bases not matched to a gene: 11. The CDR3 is CASSLGLAAPLEQYF. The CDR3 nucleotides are TGTGCCAGCAGCCTCGGACTAGCGGCCCCCTTGGAGCAGTACTTC.

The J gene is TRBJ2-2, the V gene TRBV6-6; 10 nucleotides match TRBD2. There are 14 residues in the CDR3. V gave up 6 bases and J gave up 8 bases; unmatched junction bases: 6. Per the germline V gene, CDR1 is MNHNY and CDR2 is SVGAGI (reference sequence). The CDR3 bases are TGTGCCAGCAGACCCCAACTAGCGGGAGGGGAGCTGTTTTTT. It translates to CASRPQLAGGELFF.

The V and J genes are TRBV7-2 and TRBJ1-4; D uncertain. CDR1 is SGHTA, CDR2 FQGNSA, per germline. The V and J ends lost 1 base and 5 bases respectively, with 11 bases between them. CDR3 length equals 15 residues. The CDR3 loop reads CASSLVTGNNEKLFF. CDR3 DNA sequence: TGTGCCAGCAGCTTAGTAACCGGTAACAATGAAAAACTGTTTTTT.

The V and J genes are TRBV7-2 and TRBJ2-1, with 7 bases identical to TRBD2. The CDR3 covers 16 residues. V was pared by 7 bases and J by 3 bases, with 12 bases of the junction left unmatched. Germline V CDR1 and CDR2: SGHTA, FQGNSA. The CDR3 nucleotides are TGTGCCAGCACTCAGAGCGGGCTAGCGGTCTACAATGAGCAGTTCTTC. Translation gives CASTQSGLAVYNEQFF. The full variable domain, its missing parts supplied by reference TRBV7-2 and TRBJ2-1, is GAGVSQSPSNKVTEKGKDVELRCDPISGHTALYWYRQSLGQGLEFLIYFQGNSAPDKSGLPSDRFSAERTGGSVSTLTIQRTQQEDSAVYLCASTQSGLAVYNEQFFGPGTRLTVL.